The 10 T cell receptor beta chains below come from one sample, sequenced in a study of T cell repertoires in cytomegalovirus infection. TCRdb used MiXCR to reprocess the reads, holding one entry per CDR3 protein. Of more than 500,000 distinct CDR3 sequences in the sample, approximately 15% were seen once. Sequenced: CD8+ T cells from PBMCs. These receptors were taken from a human donor in good health (CMV status not recorded). Some clones in this sample may be carry-over from other donors' samples.

Only a few counts were recorded for this clonotype. The chain uses TRBV27 and TRBJ1-4, with 7 bases that match TRBD1. In germline, CDR1 is MNHEY, CDR2 SMNVEV (reference sequence). The CDR3 has 15 amino acids. The V segment lost 2 bases and the J segment 5 bases; nucleotides outside the gene matches: 5. The CDR3 sequence is CASSLGMTGNEKLFF. The CDR3 DNA sequence: TGTGCCAGCAGTTTAGGCATGACAGGGAATGAAAAACTGTTTTTT.

In its sample, this clonotype was seen a few times. J is TRBJ2-2 and V is TRBV27; 7 positions match TRBD1. J gave up 2 bases and V 5 bases, and 11 bases lay outside the gene matches. The CDR3 runs to 17 residues. Looked up from germline, CDR1 is MNHEY and CDR2 is SMNVEV (reference sequence). The CDR3 is CASSVQGWDSNTGELFF. CDR3 coding DNA: TGTGCCAGCAGTGTACAAGGATGGGACAGCAACACCGGGGAGCTGTTTTTT.

The rearrangement uses TRBV10-3 and TRBJ1-1; TRBD1 agrees at 7 bases. The CDR3 runs to 13 residues. Germline-derived CDR1 and CDR2 are ENHRY and SYGVKD. Trimming at V came to 2 bases and at J to 7 bases, leaving 4 bases not matched to a gene. In nucleotides, the CDR3 is TGTGCCATCAGTGAGACCCGGGACAGTGAAGCTTTCTTT. Encoded protein: CAISETRDSEAFF.

Notes on this clonotype: A much larger clone sits a single nucleotide away, making a read error possible. This CDR3 fails to terminate in the conserved phenylalanine or tryptophan, so it likely reflects a read error. This sequence joins TRBV24-1 and TRBJ2-1, with 8 bases lining up with TRBD2. The CDR3 spans 16 residues. Per the germline V gene, CDR1 is KGHDR and CDR2 is SFDVKD. The ends lost 0 bases at V and 8 bases at J; junction bases unmatched: 8. The CDR3 sequence is CATSDLPSGSMDEQFL. CDR3 DNA: TGTGCCACCAGTGATTTGCCCAGCGGGAGTATGGATGAGCAGTTCTTA.

This clonotype showed up many times. The chain is built from TRBV7-2 and TRBJ2-7; 13 nucleotides align to TRBD2. Germline CDR1 is SGHTA and CDR2 is FQGNSA. V was pared by 1 base and J by 7 bases, with 4 bases of the junction left unmatched. The CDR3 runs to 15 residues. The CDR3 loop reads CASSLGGLAGDEQYF. The CDR3 DNA follows: TGTGCCAGCAGCTTAGGTGGACTAGCGGGAGATGAGCAGTACTTC.

In its sample, this clonotype was seen many times. The V call is TRBV7-9, the J call TRBJ2-7; D is undetermined. V lost 2 bases and J 3 bases, leaving 5 bases between the germline ends. This CDR3 has 12 amino acids. Germline-derived CDR1 and CDR2 are SEHNR and FQNEAQ (reference sequence). The CDR3 nucleotides are TGTGCCAGCAGCTTACAGGACTACGAGCAGTACTTC. This codes for CASSLQDYEQYF.

The sample holds many counts of this clonotype. The V gene is TRBV19, the J gene TRBJ2-7, with 7 bases matching TRBD2. The CDR3 runs 15 residues. V shed 6 bases and J 3 bases; nucleotides not matched to a gene: 11. Germline V gene data show CDR1 as LNHDA and CDR2 as SQIVND (reference sequence). CDR3 sequence: CASSSSGIGVYEQYF. The DNA of the CDR3 is TGTGCCAGTAGCTCAAGCGGGATAGGGGTCTACGAGCAGTACTTC.

This clonotype turned up a few times. The DNA for the CDR3 is TGTGCCAGCAGTCCCGTTGACACTGAGCAGTTCTTC. Encoded protein: CASSPVDTEQFF. This chain connects TRBV28 to TRBJ2-1; D gene unclear. With 5 bases removed from V and 9 bases from J, the gap between germline ends came to 11 bases. This CDR3 is 12 amino acids long. Germline lookup yields CDR1 MDHEN and CDR2 SYDVKM.

The V gene is TRBV6-2 or TRBV6-3, the J gene TRBJ2-6; no reliable D call. V lost 7 bases and J lost 0, with 13 bases in between. Germline V gene sequence: CDR1 MNHEY, CDR2 SVGEGT. This CDR3 region has 16 residues. The CDR3 DNA follows: TGTGCCAGCACTGACCCGGAAGCCTCTGGGGCCAACGTCCTGACTTTC. Its translation is CASTDPEASGANVLTF.

This clonotype was seen a few times. The chain is built from TRBV9 and TRBJ2-7; TRBD2 matches 8 bases. Germline V gene data show CDR1 as SGDLS and CDR2 as YYNGEE. This CDR3 region has 16 residues. Unmatched junction bases numbered 13, after V lost 3 bases and J lost 5 bases. CDR3 sequence reads: CASSEGGGTRWDEQYF. As DNA, the CDR3 is TGTGCCAGCAGCGAGGGCGGGGGGACGCGCTGGGACGAGCAGTACTTC.